One and the same sample provided the 15 T cell receptor beta chains below, sequenced in a study of T-cell memory formation after mild COVID-19. Using its own MiXCR run on the 5' RACE reads, TCRdb lists one record per CDR3 protein. The table includes some 210,000 distinct CDR3 sequences, about 10% detected once. Sequenced input: PBMCs or a T cell subset sorted from them (not recorded which). These receptors all stem from a man between 18 and 29 years old who had mild COVID-19 (a few samples of this study predate the infection). Cell type and time point are not known.

CDR3 DNA: TGCGCCAGCAGCCAAGACCCTAGAATCTGGGAGACCCAGTACTTC. This codes for CASSQDPRIWETQYF. J is TRBJ2-5 and V is TRBV4-3, with D hard to call. In germline, CDR1 is LGHNA, CDR2 YSLEER. V lost 0 bases, J lost 5 bases, and 13 bases lay in between. This CDR3 region has 15 residues.

This chain connects TRBV5-1 to TRBJ2-2, with D perhaps given as TRBD1 or TRBD2 (6 bases each). The germline V gene has CDR1 SGHRS and CDR2 YFSETQ. The CDR3 consists of 16 residues. V lost 1 base and J lost 4, with 14 bases in between. CDR3 protein: CASSLLGGLGTGELFF. CDR3 bases: TGCGCCAGCAGCTTGCTTGGGGGGCTTGGCACCGGGGAGCTGTTTTTT.

This clonotype was counted between two and nine times. The chain joins TRBV2 to TRBJ2-5; D not resolved. This CDR3 is built from 12 residues. The V and J ends lost 11 bases and 1 base respectively, with 11 bases between them. CDR1 and CDR2 from the germline V gene are SNHLY and FYNNEI. In nucleotides, the CDR3 is TGTGCCGGAAGCAGGACCCAAGAGACCCAGTACTTC. It codes for CAGSRTQETQYF.

This clonotype has just a few counts. The chain links TRBV12-3 or TRBV12-4 to TRBJ1-6, with 7 nucleotides matching TRBD1. CDR3 length: 13 residues. V lost 6 bases and J lost 10; bases outside the gene matches: 6. The DNA of the CDR3 is TGTGCCAGCAGCCGACAGGGAAGCTCACCCCTCCACTTT. This sequence encodes CASSRQGSSPLHF.

This clonotype was counted only a few times. This chain links TRBV14 with TRBJ1-1; TRBD1 matches at 7 bases. CDR3 length: 14 amino acids. Germline CDR1 and CDR2: SGHDN and FVKESK. Unmatched junction bases numbered 4, after V lost 5 bases and J lost 1 base. CDR3 amino acids: CASSYGDRNTEAFF. The CDR3, as DNA: TGTGCCAGCAGCTACGGGGACAGGAACACTGAAGCTTTCTTT.

This clonotype was counted a few times. The V and J genes are TRBV27 and TRBJ2-5; D is unclear. Trimming removed 4 bases at V and 2 bases at J, with 2 bases between. This CDR3 region has 11 residues. CDR1 and CDR2 from the germline V gene are MNHEY and SMNVEV (reference sequence). The CDR3 protein is CASSWQETQYF. CDR3 DNA sequence: TGTGCCAGCAGTTGGCAAGAGACCCAGTACTTC.

This clonotype has just a few counts. The rearrangement uses TRBV7-2 and TRBJ2-3; TRBD1 matches 7 bases. With V trimmed by 5 bases and J by 7 bases, 6 bases remained unmatched. Germline values: CDR1 SGHTA, CDR2 FQGNSA. CDR3 length: 13 residues. The chain's CDR3 is CASSQGVFNTQYF. The CDR3 coding sequence is TGTGCCAGCAGCCAGGGGGTTTTCAATACGCAGTATTTT.

In its sample, this clonotype was seen a few times. The rearrangement links TRBV2 to TRBJ2-7, with TRBD2 as a possible D gene (7 bases). V gave up 10 bases and J gave up 6 bases, with 22 bases separating them. Germline V CDR1 and CDR2: SNHLY, FYNNEI. The CDR3 has 14 amino acids. The CDR3 coding sequence is TGTGCCACCACTGGGGGGGGCAGGGGAGGCGAGCAGTACTTC. It yields the protein CATTGGGRGGEQYF.

This clonotype was found many times. The chain joins TRBV5-1 to TRBJ1-1; TRBD1 agrees at 7 bases. Germline lookup yields CDR1 SGHRS and CDR2 YFSETQ. CDR3 length: 14 residues. V was clipped by 1 base and J by 3 bases; unmatched bases: 3. This CDR3 reads CASSLRQGHTEAFF. CDR3 in DNA: TGCGCCAGCAGCTTGCGACAGGGTCACACTGAAGCTTTCTTT.

This clonotype appeared many times. This chain connects TRBV11-2 to TRBJ1-1; D not resolved. The germline V gene encodes CDR1 SGHAT and CDR2 FQNNGV. CDR3 length equals 13 residues. The ends were cut back, 3 bases at V and 1 base at J, with 6 bases in the middle. The CDR3 protein is CASSFPGNTEAFF. The CDR3 bases are TGTGCCAGCAGCTTCCCCGGGAACACTGAAGCTTTCTTT.

This sequence joins TRBV7-2 and TRBJ2-3; 7 nucleotides agree with TRBD2. This CDR3 region has 13 residues. V lost 3 bases and J lost 6; bases outside the gene matches: 3. In germline, CDR1 is SGHTA, CDR2 FQGNSA. Written as DNA, the CDR3 is TGTGCCAGCAGCTTTGCGGGGGTGGATACGCAGTATTTT. Amino acid sequence: CASSFAGVDTQYF.

The J gene is TRBJ1-6, the V gene TRBV20-1; TRBD1 agrees at 8 bases. Per germline, CDR1 DFQATT and CDR2 SNEGSKA (reference sequence). The junction had 8 bases not matched to a gene; V was cut back by 5 bases and J by 8 bases. The CDR3 consists of 14 residues. The CDR3 here is CSALDRARDSPLHF. DNA for the CDR3: TGCAGTGCTCTGGACAGGGCTCGTGATTCACCCCTCCACTTT.

This clonotype showed up many times. This chain links TRBV5-1 with TRBJ2-3, with D tentatively TRBD1 or TRBD2 (6 bases each). The germline V and J ends were trimmed by 4 bases and 1 base, with 10 bases remaining between them. The CDR3 spans 14 residues. Germline CDR1 is SGHRS and CDR2 is YFSETQ. This chain's CDR3 is CASSLGGRTDTQYF. DNA of the CDR3: TGCGCCAGCAGCCTGGGGGGCCGCACAGATACGCAGTATTTT.

The V gene is TRBV12-3 or TRBV12-4, the J gene TRBJ1-1, with D maybe TRBD1 (6 bases). V lost 7 bases and J lost 1, with 16 bases in between. The CDR3 loop spans 15 amino acids. The CDR3 DNA reads TGTGCCAGCACCCTCCCGGGACACTGGAACACTGAAGCTTTCTTT. As protein: CASTLPGHWNTEAFF.

The chain combines TRBV7-9 with TRBJ1-2; D unclear. Germline V CDR1 and CDR2: SEHNR, FQNEAQ (reference sequence). The ends were cut back, 0 bases at V and 4 bases at J, with 9 bases in the middle. The CDR3 runs 14 residues. CDR3 residues: CASSLAGVGYGYTF. The DNA for the CDR3 is TGTGCCAGCAGCTTAGCCGGTGTTGGCTATGGCTACACCTTC.